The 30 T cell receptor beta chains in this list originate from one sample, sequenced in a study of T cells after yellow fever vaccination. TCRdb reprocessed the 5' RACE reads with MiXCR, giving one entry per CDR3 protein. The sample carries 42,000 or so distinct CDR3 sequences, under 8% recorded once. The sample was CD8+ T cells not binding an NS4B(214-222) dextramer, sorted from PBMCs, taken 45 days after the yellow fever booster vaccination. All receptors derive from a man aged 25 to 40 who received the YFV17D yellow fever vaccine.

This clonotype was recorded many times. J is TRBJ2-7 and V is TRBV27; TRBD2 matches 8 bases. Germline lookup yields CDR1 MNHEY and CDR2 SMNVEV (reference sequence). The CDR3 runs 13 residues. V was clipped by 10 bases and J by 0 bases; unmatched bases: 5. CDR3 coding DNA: TGTGCCACCGGGAGGGGGAGCTCCTACGAGCAGTACTTC. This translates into CATGRGSSYEQYF.

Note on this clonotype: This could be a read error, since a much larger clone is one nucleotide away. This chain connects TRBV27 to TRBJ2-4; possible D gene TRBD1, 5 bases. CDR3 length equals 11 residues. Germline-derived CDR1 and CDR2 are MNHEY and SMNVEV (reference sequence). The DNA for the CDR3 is TGTTCCAGCAGCCAGGGTGACATTCAGTACTTC. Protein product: CSSSQGDIQYF.

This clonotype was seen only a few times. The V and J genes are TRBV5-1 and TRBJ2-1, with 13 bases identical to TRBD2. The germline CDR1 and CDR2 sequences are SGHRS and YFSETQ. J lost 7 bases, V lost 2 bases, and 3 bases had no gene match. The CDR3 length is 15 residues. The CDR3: CASSFGTSGKNEQFF. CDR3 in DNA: TGCGCCAGCAGCTTCGGGACTAGCGGGAAAAATGAGCAGTTCTTC.

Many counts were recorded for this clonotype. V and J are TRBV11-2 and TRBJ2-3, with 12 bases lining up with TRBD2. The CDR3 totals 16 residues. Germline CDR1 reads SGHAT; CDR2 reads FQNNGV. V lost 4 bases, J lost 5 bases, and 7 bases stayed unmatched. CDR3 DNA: TGTGCCAGCAGCTCACTAGCGGGAGGCCCAGAAGATACGCAGTATTTT. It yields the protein CASSSLAGGPEDTQYF.

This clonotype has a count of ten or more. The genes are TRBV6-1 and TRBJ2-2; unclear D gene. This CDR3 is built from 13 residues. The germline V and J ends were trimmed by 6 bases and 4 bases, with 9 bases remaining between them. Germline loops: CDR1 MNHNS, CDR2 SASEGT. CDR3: CASRPRLTGELFF. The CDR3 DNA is TGTGCCAGCAGACCAAGACTCACCGGGGAGCTGTTTTTT.

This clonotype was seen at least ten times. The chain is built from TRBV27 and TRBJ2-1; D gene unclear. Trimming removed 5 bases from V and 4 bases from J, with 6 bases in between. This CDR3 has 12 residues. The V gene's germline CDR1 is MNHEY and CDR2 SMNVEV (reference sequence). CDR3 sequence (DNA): TGTGCCAGCAGTATAGGATACAATGAGCAGTTCTTC. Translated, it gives CASSIGYNEQFF.

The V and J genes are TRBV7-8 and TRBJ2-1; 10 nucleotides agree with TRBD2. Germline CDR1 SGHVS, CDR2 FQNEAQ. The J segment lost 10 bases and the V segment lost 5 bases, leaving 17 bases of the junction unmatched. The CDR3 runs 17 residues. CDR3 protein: CASSLLPMASGSEEQFF. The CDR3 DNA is TGTGCCAGCAGCCTACTCCCTATGGCTAGCGGGAGCGAGGAGCAGTTCTTC.

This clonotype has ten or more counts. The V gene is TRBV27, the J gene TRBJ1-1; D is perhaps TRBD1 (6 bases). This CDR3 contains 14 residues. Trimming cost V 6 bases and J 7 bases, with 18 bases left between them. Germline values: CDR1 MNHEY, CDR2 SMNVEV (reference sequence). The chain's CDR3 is CASSLTGANREAFF. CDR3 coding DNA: TGTGCCAGCAGCTTGACAGGAGCCAACCGTGAAGCTTTCTTT.

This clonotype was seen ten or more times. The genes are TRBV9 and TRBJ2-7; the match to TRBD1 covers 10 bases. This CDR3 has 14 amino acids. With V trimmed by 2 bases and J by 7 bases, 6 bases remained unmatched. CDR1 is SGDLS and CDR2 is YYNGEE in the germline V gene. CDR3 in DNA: TGTGCCAGCAGCGTCGGGACAGGGGCTTTAGAGCAGTACTTC. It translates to CASSVGTGALEQYF.

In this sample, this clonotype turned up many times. CDR3 bases: TGCGCCAGCAGTGAGATGGCAATCACAATTGAGCAGTTCTTC. This sequence encodes CASSEMAITIEQFF. The chain carries TRBV10-2 and TRBJ2-1; D ambiguous. The germline V and J ends were trimmed by 2 bases and 9 bases, with 14 bases remaining between them. There are 14 residues in the CDR3. Germline CDR1 WSHSY, CDR2 SAAADI.

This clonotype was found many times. This CDR3 reads CASSLAETGAYEQYF. As DNA, the CDR3 is TGCGCCAGCAGCTTGGCCGAGACGGGGGCCTACGAGCAGTACTTC. J is TRBJ2-7 and V is TRBV5-1, with D perhaps matching TRBD2 (6 bases). Per the germline V gene, CDR1 is SGHRS and CDR2 is YFSETQ. V was trimmed by 0 bases and J by 2 bases, leaving 12 bases between them. The CDR3 extends over 15 amino acids.

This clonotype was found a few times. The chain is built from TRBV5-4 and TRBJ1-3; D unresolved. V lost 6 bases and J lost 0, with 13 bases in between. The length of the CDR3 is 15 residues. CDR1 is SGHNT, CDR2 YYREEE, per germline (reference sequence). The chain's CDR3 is CASTPGPSSGNTIYF. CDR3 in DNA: TGTGCCAGCACCCCGGGCCCCAGCTCTGGAAACACCATATATTTT.

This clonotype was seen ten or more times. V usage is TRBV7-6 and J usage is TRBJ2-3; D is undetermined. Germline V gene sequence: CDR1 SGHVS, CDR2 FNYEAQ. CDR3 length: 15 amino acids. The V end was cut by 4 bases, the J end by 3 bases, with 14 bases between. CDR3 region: CASSSGPMGTDTQYF. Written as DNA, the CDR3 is TGTGCCAGCAGCTCCGGCCCCATGGGTACAGATACGCAGTATTTT.

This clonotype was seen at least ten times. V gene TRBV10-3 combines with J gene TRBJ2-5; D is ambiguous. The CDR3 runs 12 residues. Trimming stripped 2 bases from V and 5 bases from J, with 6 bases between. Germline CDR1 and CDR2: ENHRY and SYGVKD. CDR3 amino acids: CAISETWETQYF. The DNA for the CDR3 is TGTGCCATCAGTGAGACGTGGGAGACCCAGTACTTC.

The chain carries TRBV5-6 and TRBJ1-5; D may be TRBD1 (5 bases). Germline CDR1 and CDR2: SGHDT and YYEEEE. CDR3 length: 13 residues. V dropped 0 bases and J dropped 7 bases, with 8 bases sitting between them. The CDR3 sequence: CASSLGGGQPQHF. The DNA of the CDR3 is TGTGCCAGCAGCTTGGGGGGCGGACAGCCCCAGCATTTT. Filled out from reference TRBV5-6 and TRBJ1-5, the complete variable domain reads DAGVTQSPTHLIKTRGQQVTLRCSPKSGHDTVSWYQQALGQGPQFIFQYYEEEERQRGNFPDRFSGHQFPNYSSELNVNALLLGDSALYLCASSLGGGQPQHFGDGTRLSIL.

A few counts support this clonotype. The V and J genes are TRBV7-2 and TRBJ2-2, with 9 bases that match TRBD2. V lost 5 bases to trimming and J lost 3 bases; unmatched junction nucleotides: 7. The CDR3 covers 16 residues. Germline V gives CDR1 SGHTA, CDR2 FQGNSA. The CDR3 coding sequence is TGTGCCAGCAGCCCCTTGACTAGCGGTCACACCGGGGAGCTGTTTTTT. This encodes CASSPLTSGHTGELFF.

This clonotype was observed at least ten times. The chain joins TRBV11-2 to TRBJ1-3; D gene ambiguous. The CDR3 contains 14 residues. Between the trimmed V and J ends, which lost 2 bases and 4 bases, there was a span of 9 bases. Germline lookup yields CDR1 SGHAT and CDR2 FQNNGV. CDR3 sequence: CASSLWSRGNTIYF. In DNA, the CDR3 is TGTGCCAGCAGCTTATGGTCTAGAGGAAACACCATATATTTT.

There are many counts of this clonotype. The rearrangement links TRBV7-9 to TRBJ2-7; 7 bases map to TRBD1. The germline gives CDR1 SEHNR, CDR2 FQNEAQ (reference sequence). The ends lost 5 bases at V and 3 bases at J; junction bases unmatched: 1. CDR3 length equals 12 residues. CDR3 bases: TGTGCCAGCAGCGGGACAGTCTACGAGCAGTACTTC. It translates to CASSGTVYEQYF.

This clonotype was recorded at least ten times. The CDR3 DNA follows: TGTGCCAGCAGCGGGGGACGGGAGCAGTACTTC. Translated, it gives CASSGGREQYF. V gene TRBV9 combines with J gene TRBJ2-7; D is perhaps TRBD1 or TRBD2 (5 bases each). Trimming took 3 bases from V and 7 from J, leaving 8 bases between them. CDR3 length: 11 residues. The germline gives CDR1 SGDLS, CDR2 YYNGEE.

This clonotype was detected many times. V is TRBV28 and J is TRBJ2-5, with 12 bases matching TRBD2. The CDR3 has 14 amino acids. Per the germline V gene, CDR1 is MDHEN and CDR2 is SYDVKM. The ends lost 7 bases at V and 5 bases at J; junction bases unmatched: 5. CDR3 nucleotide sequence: TGTGCCAGCACTAGCGGGAGGGATACCGAGACCCAGTACTTC. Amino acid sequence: CASTSGRDTETQYF.

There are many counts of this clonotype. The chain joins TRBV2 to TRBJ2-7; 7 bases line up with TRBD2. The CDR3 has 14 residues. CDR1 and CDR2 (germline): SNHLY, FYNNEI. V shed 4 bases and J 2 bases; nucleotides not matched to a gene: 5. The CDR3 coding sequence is TGTGCCAGCAGTGTGGCTAGCGGTCCCTACGAGCAGTACTTC. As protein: CASSVASGPYEQYF.

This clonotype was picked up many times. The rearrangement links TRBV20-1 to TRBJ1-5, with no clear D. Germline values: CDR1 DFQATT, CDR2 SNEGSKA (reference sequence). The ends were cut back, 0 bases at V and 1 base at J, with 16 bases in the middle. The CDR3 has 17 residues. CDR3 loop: CSARDMEGGWSNQPQHF. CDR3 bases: TGCAGTGCTAGAGATATGGAGGGCGGGTGGAGCAATCAGCCCCAGCATTTT.

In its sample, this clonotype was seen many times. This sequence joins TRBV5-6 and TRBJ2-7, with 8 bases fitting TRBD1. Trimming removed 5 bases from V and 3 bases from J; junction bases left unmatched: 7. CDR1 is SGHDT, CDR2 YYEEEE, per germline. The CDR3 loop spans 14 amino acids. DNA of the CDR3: TGTGCCAGCAGTGAGGACAGGGAGGACTACGAGCAGTACTTC. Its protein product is CASSEDREDYEQYF. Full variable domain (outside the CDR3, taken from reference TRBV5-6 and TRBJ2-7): DAGVTQSPTHLIKTRGQQVTLRCSPKSGHDTVSWYQQALGQGPQFIFQYYEEEERQRGNFPDRFSGHQFPNYSSELNVNALLLGDSALYLCASSEDREDYEQYFGPGTRLTVT.

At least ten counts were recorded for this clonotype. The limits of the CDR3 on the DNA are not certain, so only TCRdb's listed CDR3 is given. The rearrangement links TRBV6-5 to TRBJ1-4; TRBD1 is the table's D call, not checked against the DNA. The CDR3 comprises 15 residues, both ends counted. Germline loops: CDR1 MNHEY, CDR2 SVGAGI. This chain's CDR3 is CASSTSGQANEKLFF.

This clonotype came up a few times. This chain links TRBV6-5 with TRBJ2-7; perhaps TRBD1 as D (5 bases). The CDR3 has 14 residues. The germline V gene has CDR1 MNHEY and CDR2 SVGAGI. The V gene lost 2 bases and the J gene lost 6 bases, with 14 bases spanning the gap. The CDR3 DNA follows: TGTGCCAGCAGTTACGTCTCAGGGTCGTTCGAGCAGTACTTC. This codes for CASSYVSGSFEQYF.

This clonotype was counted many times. This chain's CDR3 is CTSSRAEREGSTDTQYF. The CDR3 DNA reads as TGCACCAGCAGCCGGGCGGAGCGGGAGGGATCCACAGATACGCAGTATTTT. The chain is built from TRBV1 and TRBJ2-3; the D call in the table, TRBD2, was not verified against the DNA. TRBV1 is given as a pseudogene. The CDR3 loop spans 17 amino acids.

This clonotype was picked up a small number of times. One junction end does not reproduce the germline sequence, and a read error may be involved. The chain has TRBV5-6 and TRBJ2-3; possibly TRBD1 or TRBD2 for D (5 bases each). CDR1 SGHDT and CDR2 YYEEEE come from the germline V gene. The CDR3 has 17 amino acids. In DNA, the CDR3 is TGTGCCAGCAGTTTGGCTGGGGGAGAAGTCGGCGCAGATACGCAGTATTTT. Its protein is CASSLAGGEVGADTQYF.

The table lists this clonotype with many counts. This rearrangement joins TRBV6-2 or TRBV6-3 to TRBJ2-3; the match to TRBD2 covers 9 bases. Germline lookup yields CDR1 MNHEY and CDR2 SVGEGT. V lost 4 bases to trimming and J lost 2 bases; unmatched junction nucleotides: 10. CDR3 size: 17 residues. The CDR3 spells CASSFETSGVPTDTQYF. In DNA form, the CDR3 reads TGTGCCAGCAGTTTTGAGACTAGCGGAGTCCCCACAGATACGCAGTATTTT.

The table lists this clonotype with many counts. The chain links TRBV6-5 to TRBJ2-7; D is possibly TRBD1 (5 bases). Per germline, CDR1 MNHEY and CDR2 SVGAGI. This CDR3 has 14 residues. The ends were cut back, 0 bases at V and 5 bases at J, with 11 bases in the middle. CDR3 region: CASSYSAGLDEQYF. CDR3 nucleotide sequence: TGTGCCAGCAGTTACTCGGCAGGGCTAGACGAGCAGTACTTC.

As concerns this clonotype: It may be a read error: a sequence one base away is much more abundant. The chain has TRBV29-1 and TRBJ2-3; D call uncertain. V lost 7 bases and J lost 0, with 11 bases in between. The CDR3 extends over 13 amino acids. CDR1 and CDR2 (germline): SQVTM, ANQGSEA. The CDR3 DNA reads TGCAGCGACGACGGAGTTAGCACAGATACGCAGTATTTT. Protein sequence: CSDDGVSTDTQYF.